This TCR beta chain derives from a study of graft-versus-host responses after intestinal transplantation. Here immunoSEQ multiplex PCR was the method, and the copy in TCRdb shows in-frame clones only, minus some. The repertoire has roughly 120,000 clones, 90% to 95% of them found once; the top ten carry more than 0.95%. As for this clone: Its antigen remains unidentified.

The length of the CDR3 is 16 residues. CDR1 is SGHNT, CDR2 YYREEE, per germline (reference sequence). V was clipped by 0 bases and J by 5 bases, with 16 bases between them. This clonotype was sampled from a human donor who was the organ donor for an intestinal transplant. Sample: unstimulated CD8+ T cells sorted from spleen or lymph node cells, taken before transplant. This chain connects TRBV5-4 to TRBJ2-3, with a tentative D call TRBD2 (6 bases). CDR3 coding DNA: TGTGCCAGCAGCTTGGCCGGGCCGGGGGATGAAGATACGCAGTATTTT. The encoded protein is CASSLAGPGDEDTQYF. The full variable domain, completed using reference TRBV5-4 and TRBJ2-3, is ETGVTQSPTHLIKTRGQQVTLRCSSQSGHNTVSWYQQALGQGPQFIFQYYREEENGRGNFPPRFSGLQFPNYSSELNVNALELDDSALYLCASSLAGPGDEDTQYFGPGTRLTVL.